Listed here are 25 T cell receptor beta chains from one sample, sequenced in a study of blood T cell repertoires in COVID-19. The data were produced by immunoSEQ multiplex PCR, yet TCRdb's version contains in-frame clones alone and is incomplete. The table has some 290,000 clones, around nine tenths seen once. Sequenced material: peripheral blood. Receptors were obtained from a woman aged 30 to 39 with COVID-19, enrolled during active disease.

J is TRBJ2-3 and V is TRBV10-2, with a possible D match to TRBD2 (6 bases). This CDR3 has 14 amino acids. CDR1 is WSHSY, CDR2 SAAADI, per germline. Trimming shortened V by 5 bases and J by 1 base, and 10 bases separated the two germline ends. The CDR3 DNA reads as TGCGCCAGCAGTCGGGGACTGGGCACAGATACGCAGTATTTT. Translated, it gives CASSRGLGTDTQYF.

The chain employs TRBV7-2 and TRBJ1-1; D not certain. This CDR3 has 13 amino acids. V gave up 5 bases and J gave up 1 base, with 8 bases separating them. Germline V gene data show CDR1 as SGHTA and CDR2 as FQGNSA. The CDR3 DNA reads TGTGCCAGCAGCACGGGTCGGAACACTGAAGCTTTCTTT. It is translated as CASSTGRNTEAFF.

The chain is built from TRBV28 and TRBJ1-5; 8 nucleotides match TRBD1. This CDR3 region has 15 residues. V gave up 5 bases and J gave up 10 bases; unmatched junction bases: 13. CDR1 and CDR2 from the germline V gene are MDHEN and SYDVKM. The CDR3 spells CASSGQGGGLSPQHF. The DNA of the CDR3 is TGTGCCAGCAGTGGACAGGGCGGCGGACTCAGTCCCCAGCATTTT.

The CDR3 DNA sequence: TGTGCCATCAGTGGGACTAGCGGTGGTGATACGCAGTATTTT. Translation: CAISGTSGGDTQYF. J is TRBJ2-3 and V is TRBV10-3; 10 bases line up with TRBD2. The CDR3 covers 14 residues. The V gene end was trimmed by 4 bases and the J gene end by 6 bases; junction bases not matched to a gene: 4. Germline V lookup: CDR1 ENHRY, CDR2 SYGVKD.

CDR3: CASSIGLRPVAGSGANVLTF. The CDR3, as DNA: TGTGCCAGTAGTATTGGACTCCGCCCAGTAGCGGGGAGTGGGGCCAACGTCCTGACTTTC. V and J are TRBV19 and TRBJ2-6; 8 bases are shared with TRBD2. V gave up 3 bases and J gave up 3 bases; unmatched junction bases: 16. In germline, CDR1 is LNHDA, CDR2 SQIVND (reference sequence). This CDR3 is built from 20 residues.

This rearrangement joins TRBV4-1 to TRBJ1-5; D is unresolved. The V gene lost 1 base and the J gene lost 0 bases, with 4 bases spanning the gap. CDR3 length equals 14 residues. Germline V gives CDR1 MGHRA, CDR2 YSYEKL. The CDR3 sequence is CASSQVNSNQPQHF. In nucleotides, the CDR3 is TGCGCCAGCAGCCAAGTAAATAGCAATCAGCCCCAGCATTTT.

Comments on this clone: The identical CDR3 is also encoded by other nucleotide sequences in the sample. This chain joins TRBV5-4 and TRBJ1-1; possibly TRBD1 for D (5 bases). The germline V gene encodes CDR1 SGHNT and CDR2 YYREEE (reference sequence). The CDR3 has 12 residues. Trimming removed 3 bases from V and 5 bases from J, with 8 bases in between. CDR3 region: CASSSGGTEAFF. The DNA for the CDR3 is TGTGCCAGCAGCTCGGGGGGAACTGAAGCTTTCTTT.

CDR3 sequence (DNA): TGTGCCAGCAGTTACCGGCTTCAGGGGCCCCAGCATTTT. Protein product: CASSYRLQGPQHF. V is TRBV6-5 and J is TRBJ1-5; tentatively, D is TRBD1 (5 bases). This CDR3 region has 13 residues. In germline, CDR1 is MNHEY, CDR2 SVGAGI. The V gene lost 2 bases and the J gene lost 9 bases, with 11 bases spanning the gap.

The V gene is TRBV7-9, the J gene TRBJ2-5, with 12 bases matching TRBD2. Germline CDR1 SEHNR, CDR2 FQNEAQ (reference sequence). The CDR3 runs 16 residues. Unmatched junction bases numbered 5, after V lost 5 bases and J lost 1 base. CDR3 sequence (DNA): TGTGCCAGCAGCACCTGGACTAGCGGGGCCCAAGAGACCCAGTACTTC. It codes for CASSTWTSGAQETQYF.

The gene calls are TRBV19 and TRBJ1-1; D may be TRBD1 (6 bases). The ends were cut back, 3 bases at V and 4 bases at J, with 15 bases in the middle. In germline, CDR1 is LNHDA, CDR2 SQIVND (reference sequence). The length of the CDR3 is 15 residues. The CDR3 sequence is CASSITGRGRTEAFF. The CDR3 bases are TGTGCCAGTAGTATTACAGGGAGGGGACGCACTGAAGCTTTCTTT.

V is TRBV18 and J is TRBJ1-1; tentative D call: TRBD1 (6 bases). V lost 3 bases and J lost 1, with 12 bases in between. CDR1 KGHSH and CDR2 LQKENI come from the germline V gene. The CDR3 loop spans 15 amino acids. CDR3 region: CASSPVGARNTEAFF. CDR3 coding DNA: TGTGCCAGCTCACCGGTGGGGGCGAGGAACACTGAAGCTTTCTTT.

The chain joins TRBV27 to TRBJ2-4; 8 nucleotides align to TRBD2. CDR1 MNHEY and CDR2 SMNVEV come from the germline V gene (reference sequence). V gave up 7 bases and J gave up 7 bases; unmatched junction bases: 12. CDR3 size: 15 residues. For the CDR3, the DNA is TGTGCCAGCAAAGAGCCCGGGACTAGTCTGAACATTCAGTACTTC. This gives the protein CASKEPGTSLNIQYF.

This clone was seen a single time. The V call is TRBV6-1, the J call TRBJ2-7, with D possibly being TRBD2 (6 bases). Trimming removed 1 base from V and 2 bases from J, with 9 bases in between. The CDR3 consists of 14 residues. The V gene's germline CDR1 is MNHNS and CDR2 SASEGT. The CDR3 reads CASSEGGGAYEQYF. For the CDR3, the DNA is TGTGCCAGCAGTGAAGGGGGCGGGGCCTACGAGCAGTACTTC.

The chain employs TRBV4-1 and TRBJ1-1; 8 nucleotides line up with TRBD1. The V gene's germline CDR1 is MGHRA and CDR2 YSYEKL. CDR3 size: 15 residues. With V trimmed by 6 bases and J by 4 bases, 10 bases remained unmatched. The CDR3 sequence is CASRPGRGQGTEAFF. DNA for the CDR3: TGCGCCAGCAGACCTGGCAGGGGGCAGGGCACTGAAGCTTTCTTT.

The DNA of the CDR3 is TGTGCCAGCAGGTTCGCGGATACGCAGTATTTT. Protein: CASRFADTQYF. The chain has TRBV5-5 and TRBJ2-3, with D uncertain. With 5 bases removed from V and 6 bases from J, the gap between germline ends came to 7 bases. Looked up from germline, CDR1 is SGHKS and CDR2 is YYEKEE (reference sequence). CDR3 length: 11 amino acids.

CDR3 in amino acids: CASSQDRTGVEAFF. The CDR3 DNA is TGTGCCAGCAGTCAAGACCGGACGGGAGTTGAAGCTTTCTTT. The V and J genes are TRBV6-4 and TRBJ1-1; D ambiguous. Germline loops: CDR1 MRHNA, CDR2 SNTAGT. This CDR3 contains 14 residues. The V end lost 5 bases, the J end lost 7 bases, and 17 bases lay between the germline ends.

The chain combines TRBV10-3 with TRBJ2-1; 10 positions match TRBD2. Germline V gene lookup returns CDR1 ENHRY and CDR2 SYGVKD. CDR3 length: 15 amino acids. V shed 4 bases, J shed 7 bases, and the junction held 7 bases outside the gene matches. CDR3 DNA: TGTGCCATCAGTGGGCAAGCGGGGGGGGTTAATGAGCAGTTCTTC. Translating it yields CAISGQAGGVNEQFF.

The V gene is TRBV5-8, the J gene TRBJ1-5; 8 bases are a match to TRBD1. CDR3 length: 16 amino acids. The V gene end was trimmed by 1 base and the J gene end by 3 bases; junction bases not matched to a gene: 6. Germline lookup yields CDR1 SGHTS and CDR2 YDEGEE. CDR3 sequence: CASSLSGQGNNQPQHF. The CDR3 DNA reads as TGTGCCAGCAGCTTGAGTGGACAGGGAAACAATCAGCCCCAGCATTTT. Based on the CDR3 plus reference TRBV5-8 and TRBJ1-5, the full variable domain is EAGVTQSPTHLIKTRGQQATLRCSPISGHTSVYWYQQALGLGLQFLLWYDEGEERNRGNFPPRFSGRQFPNYSSELNVNALELEDSALYLCASSLSGQGNNQPQHFGDGTRLSIL.

This clone has a single count. V is TRBV2 and J is TRBJ2-1, with D tentatively TRBD1 (6 bases). Germline loops: CDR1 SNHLY, CDR2 FYNNEI. The V gene lost 6 bases and the J gene lost 0 bases, with 12 bases spanning the gap. This CDR3 spans 15 amino acids. Written as DNA, the CDR3 is TGTGCCAGCAGCCGAAGGGGGATCTCCTACAATGAGCAGTTCTTC. It codes for CASSRRGISYNEQFF.

The genes are TRBV6-1 and TRBJ1-2; TRBD1 agrees at 8 bases. This CDR3 has 17 residues. V lost 0 bases, J lost 4 bases, and 10 bases stayed unmatched. Germline CDR1 and CDR2: MNHNS and SASEGT. Here the CDR3 DNA reads TGTGCCAGCAGTGAAGCGATGGCGGGACAGGAGGGCTATGGCTACACCTTC. Encoded protein: CASSEAMAGQEGYGYTF.

The rearrangement uses TRBV3-1 (or the pseudogene TRBV3-2) and TRBJ2-1; 10 bases map to TRBD2. The ends lost 2 bases at V and 10 bases at J; junction bases unmatched: 14. Germline CDR1 and CDR2: LGHDT and YNNKEL (reference sequence). The CDR3 sequence is 17 residues long. The CDR3 DNA follows: TGTGCCAGCAGCCAACGAGCGGGGGGGCGAACTGGGACGGAGCAGTTCTTC. This codes for CASSQRAGGRTGTEQFF.

The chain has TRBV19 and TRBJ1-4, with D possibly matching TRBD1 (5 bases). Germline CDR1 and CDR2: LNHDA and SQIVND (reference sequence). This CDR3 comprises 14 residues. V was pared by 6 bases and J by 5 bases, with 13 bases between. The CDR3 protein is CASSLREENEKLFF. CDR3 in DNA: TGTGCCAGTAGCCTCAGGGAAGAAAATGAAAAACTGTTTTTT.

This CDR3 reads CASRALAGGNGEQFF. The CDR3 DNA follows: TGTGCCAGCAGGGCCCTAGCGGGGGGAAATGGTGAGCAGTTCTTC. The chain uses TRBV27 and TRBJ2-1; 11 bases map to TRBD2. Germline loops: CDR1 MNHEY, CDR2 SMNVEV (reference sequence). This CDR3 is built from 15 residues. The junction had 10 bases not matched to a gene; V was cut back by 6 bases and J by 9 bases.

The table lists this clone with a count of one. The CDR3 protein is CASIQNTEAFF. The CDR3 nucleotides read TGTGCCAGCATACAGAACACTGAAGCTTTCTTT. This chain connects TRBV27 to TRBJ1-1; D ambiguous. Trimming took 7 bases from V and 1 from J, leaving 4 bases between them. The V gene's germline CDR1 is MNHEY and CDR2 SMNVEV (reference sequence). The CDR3 is 11 amino acids.

V usage is TRBV14 and J usage is TRBJ1-1, with 7 bases that match TRBD1. Trimming at V came to 0 bases and at J to 8 bases, leaving 6 bases not matched to a gene. Per the germline V gene, CDR1 is SGHDN and CDR2 is FVKESK. There are 14 residues in the CDR3. CDR3 DNA sequence: TGTGCCAGCAGCCAAGATTTCCCGGGACAGGAAGCTTTCTTT. Amino acid sequence: CASSQDFPGQEAFF.